The next 23 T cell receptor beta chains were all read from a single sample in a study of early T cells in non-severe SARS-CoV-2 infection. TCRdb re-analysed the 5' RACE reads in MiXCR, keeping a single row per CDR3 protein. The sample carries some 83,000 distinct CDR3 sequences, 8% to 13% recorded once. This sample comprised whole blood, obtained at baseline. The receptors originated from an adult who was a healthcare worker with PCR-confirmed SARS-CoV-2 infection or an uninfected control (not recorded which).

This clonotype was observed a handful of times. This chain uses TRBV27 with TRBJ1-6, with D possibly being TRBD1 (5 bases). There are 15 residues in the CDR3. From germline, CDR1 is MNHEY and CDR2 SMNVEV (reference sequence). The ends were cut back, 2 bases at V and 3 bases at J, with 8 bases in the middle. Here the CDR3 DNA reads TGTGCCAGCAGTTTAAGAGGGGACTATAATTCACCCCTCCACTTT. Residues: CASSLRGDYNSPLHF.

This clonotype was seen ten or more times. The rearrangement uses TRBV5-4 and TRBJ2-7, with 9 bases aligning to TRBD2. Germline V lookup: CDR1 SGHNT, CDR2 YYREEE (reference sequence). The junction had 9 bases not matched to a gene; V was cut back by 0 bases and J by 5 bases. This CDR3 has 16 residues. The CDR3: CASSLAQLAGVNEQYF. CDR3 in DNA: TGTGCCAGCAGCTTGGCCCAGTTAGCGGGAGTCAACGAGCAGTACTTC.

This clonotype was counted ten times or more. The chain carries TRBV18 and TRBJ1-1; TRBD1 agrees at 9 bases. Germline lookup yields CDR1 KGHSH and CDR2 LQKENI. CDR3 size: 16 residues. V trimming: 3 bases; J trimming: 5 bases; junction bases outside the gene matches: 10. CDR3 nucleotide sequence: TGTGCCAGCTCACCTGGGACAGGGAATTCTAGGACTGAAGCTTTCTTT. Protein product: CASSPGTGNSRTEAFF. Complete variable domain (other parts from reference TRBV18 and TRBJ1-1): NAGVMQNPRHLVRRRGQEARLRCSPMKGHSHVYWYRQLPEEGLKFMVYLQKENIIDESGMPKERFSAEFPKEGPSILRIQQVVRGDSAAYFCASSPGTGNSRTEAFFGQGTRLTVV.

In this sample, this clonotype turned up a few times. Here the CDR3 reads CASSHWIVKLAGEEPEQFF. The CDR3 bases are TGTGCCAGCAGCCATTGGATAGTAAAACTAGCGGGGGAGGAACCTGAGCAGTTCTTC. The rearrangement uses TRBV27 and TRBJ2-1, with 11 positions matching TRBD2. After removal of 6 bases from V and 9 bases from J, the junction contained 22 bases not matched to a gene. The CDR3 sequence is 19 residues long. Per germline, CDR1 MNHEY and CDR2 SMNVEV (reference sequence).

This clonotype was detected a few times. The gene calls are TRBV28 and TRBJ1-4, with 8 bases identical to TRBD1. Germline lookup yields CDR1 MDHEN and CDR2 SYDVKM. With 3 bases clipped from V and 8 bases from J, the junction kept 5 bases outside the gene matches. CDR3 size: 14 residues. CDR3 sequence (DNA): TGTGCCAGCAGTTTTTCGGCAGGGGGCGAAAAACTGTTTTTT. The encoded protein is CASSFSAGGEKLFF.

The rearrangement uses TRBV3-1 and TRBJ2-3; TRBD2 agrees at 7 bases. Germline V gene lookup returns CDR1 LGHDT and CDR2 YNNKEL (reference sequence). The CDR3 is 16 residues long. J was trimmed by 4 bases and V by 0 bases; bases with no gene match: 7. CDR3 nucleotides: TGTGCCAGCAGCCAAGATGGCGGGAGCCGATCAGATACGCAGTATTTT. Its protein is CASSQDGGSRSDTQYF.

This clonotype turned up a few times. V and J are TRBV28 and TRBJ1-3; 11 nucleotides line up with TRBD1. Per germline, CDR1 MDHEN and CDR2 SYDVKM. The CDR3 runs 16 residues. Germline trimming cut 5 bases from V and 2 bases from J; bases unmatched to any gene: 5. The CDR3 reads CASSRGDRGAGNTIYF. CDR3 nucleotides: TGTGCCAGCAGTAGAGGGGACAGGGGGGCTGGAAACACCATATATTTT.

The chain couples TRBV19 to TRBJ1-5; D is perhaps TRBD1 (6 bases). In germline, CDR1 is LNHDA, CDR2 SQIVND (reference sequence). Trimming removed 7 bases at V and 5 bases at J, with 24 bases between. There are 17 residues in the CDR3. The CDR3 loop reads CASTSSTGRGGDQPQHF. The DNA for the CDR3 is TGTGCCAGTACCTCGTCTACGGGCAGGGGCGGCGATCAGCCCCAGCATTTT.

The V and J genes are TRBV19 and TRBJ2-2; 10 positions match TRBD1. Germline V CDR1 and CDR2: LNHDA, SQIVND (reference sequence). V was clipped by 7 bases and J by 6 bases; unmatched bases: 8. There are 15 residues in the CDR3. In nucleotides, the CDR3 is TGTGCCAGTATCTCGCGGGACAGGGGTCCCGGGGAGCTGTTTTTT. This codes for CASISRDRGPGELFF. Supplemented by reference TRBV19 and TRBJ2-2, the full variable domain reads DGGITQSPKYLFRKEGQNVTLSCEQNLNHDAMYWYRQDPGQGLRLIYYSQIVNDFQKGDIAEGYSVSREKKESFPLTVTSAQKNPTAFYLCASISRDRGPGELFFGEGSRLTVL.

CDR3 amino acids: CASSFVLGKSEAFF. In nucleotides, the CDR3 is TGTGCCAGCAGTTTCGTGCTGGGCAAATCTGAAGCTTTCTTT. The gene calls are TRBV6-2 or TRBV6-3 and TRBJ1-1; D gene uncertain. Per germline, CDR1 MNHEY and CDR2 SVGEGT. The CDR3 has 14 amino acids. V gave up 4 bases and J gave up 6 bases, with 15 bases separating them.

This clonotype has just a few counts. The chain joins TRBV9 to TRBJ2-1; the D gene could be TRBD1 or TRBD2 (5 bases each). Per the germline V gene, CDR1 is SGDLS and CDR2 is YYNGEE. The ends were cut back, 0 bases at V and 8 bases at J, with 18 bases in the middle. This CDR3 is 16 amino acids long. The CDR3: CASSVGGSSGLYEQFF. The CDR3 nucleotides are TGTGCCAGCAGCGTAGGGGGGTCGTCCGGCCTCTATGAGCAGTTCTTC. The full variable domain, rest sourced from reference TRBV9 and TRBJ2-1, is DSGVTQTPKHLITATGQRVTLRCSPRSGDLSVYWYQQSLDQGLQFLIQYYNGEERAKGNILERFSAQQFPDLHSELNLSSLELGDSALYFCASSVGGSSGLYEQFFGPGTRLTVL.

This chain joins TRBV20-1 and TRBJ2-1; D is uncertain. Germline values: CDR1 DFQATT, CDR2 SNEGSKA (reference sequence). The ends were cut back, 1 base at V and 2 bases at J, with 21 bases in the middle. This CDR3 is 18 amino acids long. This CDR3 reads CSARATRSLARPYNEQFF. The DNA of the CDR3 is TGCAGTGCTAGAGCCACCAGGAGTTTGGCGCGTCCCTACAATGAGCAGTTCTTC.

Of note for this clonotype: This may stem from a read error, because a much larger clone lies one nucleotide away. The genes are TRBV27 and TRBJ2-7, with 7 bases aligning to TRBD2. The CDR3 runs to 13 residues. V gave up 11 bases and J gave up 4 bases; unmatched junction bases: 11. CDR1 and CDR2 (germline): MNHEY, SMNVEV (reference sequence). The CDR3: CAGGGRGGYEQYF. For the CDR3, the DNA is TGTGCCGGCGGCGGGAGAGGTGGTTACGAGCAGTACTTC.

V and J are TRBV10-3 and TRBJ1-3; D might be TRBD1 (5 bases). This CDR3 is built from 14 residues. The V and J ends lost 8 bases and 4 bases respectively, with 15 bases between them. Germline CDR1 ENHRY, CDR2 SYGVKD. The CDR3 reads CAIDPGPGGNTIYF. The CDR3 coding sequence is TGTGCCATCGATCCAGGGCCAGGGGGAAACACCATATATTTT.

The V and J genes are TRBV5-5 and TRBJ1-2, with D tentatively TRBD1 (5 bases). Germline lookup yields CDR1 SGHKS and CDR2 YYEKEE (reference sequence). CDR3 length: 15 amino acids. The germline V and J ends were trimmed by 0 bases and 4 bases, with 13 bases remaining between them. CDR3 amino acids: CASSLDLPGLYGYTF. Written as DNA, the CDR3 is TGTGCCAGCAGCTTGGACCTCCCGGGGCTCTATGGCTACACCTTC.

This clonotype was recorded only once. This chain joins TRBV20-1 and TRBJ2-2; the D gene is possibly TRBD2 (5 bases). The CDR3 contains 12 residues. The ends were cut back, 6 bases at V and 7 bases at J, with 12 bases in the middle. Germline V CDR1 and CDR2: DFQATT, SNEGSKA (reference sequence). CDR3 coding DNA: TGCAGTGCCACACTAGGGATCGGGGAGCTGTTTTTT. Its translation is CSATLGIGELFF.

V usage is TRBV5-1 and J usage is TRBJ2-1; 9 bases map to TRBD2. CDR1 is SGHRS, CDR2 YFSETQ, per germline. CDR3 length: 17 residues. Trimming took 0 bases from V and 0 from J; bases not matched to a gene: 4. CDR3 bases: TGCGCCAGCAGCTTGGATATTAGCGGGAGCTCCTACAATGAGCAGTTCTTC. Translating it yields CASSLDISGSSYNEQFF.

The rearrangement links TRBV7-7 to TRBJ1-1; D is perhaps TRBD1 (5 bases). Germline values: CDR1 SSHAT, CDR2 FNYEAQ (reference sequence). CDR3 size: 14 residues. V lost 5 bases to trimming and J lost 4 bases, with 14 bases between them. The CDR3 reads CASSPPRQFTEAFF. The CDR3 nucleotides are TGTGCCAGCAGCCCCCCCCGACAGTTCACTGAAGCTTTCTTT.

This clonotype was detected many times. The chain uses TRBV7-6 and TRBJ2-1; 12 bases fit TRBD2. This CDR3 is built from 19 residues. Germline V gene sequence: CDR1 SGHVS, CDR2 FNYEAQ. The trim removed 2 bases at V and 10 bases at J, leaving 18 bases unmatched. The CDR3 sequence is CASSLSGGRASGRAWEQFF. The CDR3 nucleotides are TGTGCCAGCAGCTTATCAGGGGGGAGGGCTAGCGGGAGGGCTTGGGAGCAGTTCTTC.

The V call is TRBV3-1, the J call TRBJ2-7; D remains unclear. The CDR3 has 16 amino acids. Deletions cut 0 bases from V and 7 bases from J, with 19 bases between. Germline V CDR1 and CDR2: LGHDT, YNNKEL (reference sequence). The CDR3 region is CASSQDYWLDHWEQYF. CDR3 coding DNA: TGTGCCAGCAGCCAAGATTATTGGCTAGACCACTGGGAGCAGTACTTC.

This chain links TRBV24-1 with TRBJ2-5; 9 nucleotides agree with TRBD1. V lost 7 bases, J lost 4 bases, and 3 bases stayed unmatched. There are 13 residues in the CDR3. The germline V gene has CDR1 KGHDR and CDR2 SFDVKD. The CDR3 DNA reads as TGTGCCACCAGCACAGGGGGCGTAGAGACCCAGTACTTC. This gives the protein CATSTGGVETQYF.

This clonotype appeared many times. The chain has TRBV28 and TRBJ2-7; 12 positions agree with TRBD1. From germline, CDR1 is MDHEN and CDR2 SYDVKM. Unmatched junction bases numbered 6, after V lost 6 bases and J lost 6 bases. CDR3 length: 14 amino acids. DNA for the CDR3: TGTGCCAGCAGAGGGACAGGGGGCTCGGGCGAGCAGTACTTC. Amino acid sequence: CASRGTGGSGEQYF. The whole variable domain, filled in from reference TRBV28 and TRBJ2-7, reads DVKVTQSSRYLVKRTGEKVFLECVQDMDHENMFWYRQDPGLGLRLIYFSYDVKMKEKGDIPEGYSVSREKKERFSLILESASTNQTSMYLCASRGTGGSGEQYFGPGTRLTVT.

This clonotype was observed a few times. The chain uses TRBV7-9 and TRBJ2-1, with a tentative D call TRBD2 (6 bases). Germline CDR1 reads SEHNR; CDR2 reads FQNEAQ (reference sequence). The CDR3 covers 15 residues. Trimming shortened V by 3 bases and J by 3 bases, and 12 bases separated the two germline ends. This chain's CDR3 is CASSLEGNIYNEQFF. CDR3 in DNA: TGTGCCAGCAGCTTGGAGGGGAACATCTACAATGAGCAGTTCTTC.